This TCR beta chain was found in a study of blood T cell repertoires in COVID-19. Study as a whole: Specimens from acute and convalescent COVID-19 originated in the United States, Italy and Spain. T cells, B-cell-depleted T cells, or PBMCs supplied cDNA or gDNA.

Germline V gives CDR1 SNHLY, CDR2 FYNNEI. This CDR3 is 14 amino acids long. Trimming removed 6 bases from V and 5 bases from J, with 16 bases in between. As originally analysed: Amplification of reference gene primers provided the estimated nucleated cell counts. This table comes from immunoSEQ multiplex PCR, and its TCRdb copy is limited to in-frame clones, with some not included. From that table come the V and J calls and clone size; the DNA was used to work out D and trimming. The sample lists around 200,000 clones, around 90% occurring once. This clone has just one count. J is TRBJ1-1 and V is TRBV2, with D unresolved. This receptor was taken from a man aged 35 to 55 with acute or convalescent COVID-19. The material sequenced was peripheral blood. The CDR3 nucleotides are TGTGCCAGCAGCGCAGACATGAGGGCGACTGAAGCTTTCTTT. Translating it yields CASSADMRATEAFF.